The 20 T cell receptor beta chains below come from one sample, sequenced in a study of shared clonotypes between healthy human individuals (TCRdb year 2020). The method was the immunoSEQ multiplex PCR assay. The table was pulled from immuneACCESS by TCRdb, which kept in-frame rearrangements only. Such tables lose some clones; where checked, under half of the loss comes from unresolved V genes, and the rest has no known cause. The sample contains about half a million clones, 65% to 85% of them found a single time. The ten largest make up roughly 13% of the sample. The specimen was PBMCs. The source of these receptors is a woman in her thirties or forties in good health. Some clones in this sample may be carry-over from other donors' samples.

This clone was seen a few times. The chain recombines TRBV11-3 with TRBJ2-2, with D perhaps matching TRBD1 (6 bases). V was trimmed by 3 bases and J by 7 bases, leaving 9 bases between them. Germline CDR1 reads SGHNT; CDR2 reads YENEEA. CDR3 length: 13 amino acids. CDR3 nucleotides: TGTGCCAGCAGCTTTAACAGGGACGGGGAGCTGTTTTTT. Translation gives CASSFNRDGELFF.

This chain links TRBV10-3 with TRBJ2-7; weak D call: TRBD2 (6 bases). V lost 3 bases, J lost 2 bases, and 11 bases lay in between. This CDR3 comprises 14 residues. Germline CDR1 and CDR2: ENHRY and SYGVKD. The CDR3 DNA is TGTGCCATCAGTGAATCGGGACTCACCTACGAGCAGTACTTC. Translated: CAISESGLTYEQYF.

This chain uses TRBV5-4 with TRBJ2-3, with 7 bases lining up with TRBD2. The CDR3 is made up of 16 amino acids. Losses at the gene ends were 0 bases for V and 4 bases for J; bases not matched to a gene: 8. Germline assignment: CDR1 SGHNT and CDR2 YYREEE (reference sequence). CDR3: CASSLDGGSEADTQYF. The DNA of the CDR3 is TGTGCCAGCAGCTTGGATGGCGGGAGTGAGGCAGATACGCAGTATTTT.

The CDR3, as DNA: TGTGCTTCAGCAAGTACAGGGGCCCAAGAGACCCAGTACTTC. Protein: CASASTGAQETQYF. V and J are TRBV28 and TRBJ2-5, with TRBD1 identical over 7 bases. Germline assignment: CDR1 MDHEN and CDR2 SYDVKM. The CDR3 is made up of 14 amino acids. Looking up the rest from reference TRBV28 and TRBJ2-5 gives the full variable domain: DVKVTQSSRYLVKRTGEKVFLECVQDMDHENMFWYRQDPGLGLRLIYFSYDVKMKEKGDIPEGYSVSREKKERFSLILESASTNQTSMYLCASASTGAQETQYFGPGTRLLVL.

In this sample, this clone turned up a few times. This rearrangement joins TRBV7-2 to TRBJ2-6; D uncertain. With 3 bases removed from V and 0 bases from J, the gap between germline ends came to 6 bases. CDR1 is SGHTA and CDR2 is FQGNSA in the germline V gene. The CDR3 spans 15 residues. The CDR3 region is CASSFAYSGANVLTF. CDR3 nucleotides: TGTGCCAGCAGCTTTGCCTACTCTGGGGCCAACGTCCTGACTTTC.

The rearrangement links TRBV9 to TRBJ1-5, with 10 bases matching TRBD1. The length of the CDR3 is 15 residues. V was clipped by 4 bases and J by 4 bases; unmatched bases: 5. The V gene's germline CDR1 is SGDLS and CDR2 YYNGEE. The CDR3 loop reads CASSPGTGVNQPQHF. CDR3 nucleotide sequence: TGTGCCAGCAGCCCCGGGACAGGGGTGAATCAGCCCCAGCATTTT.

This clone has just a few counts. The CDR3 region is CASSLTPSYEQYF. Here the CDR3 DNA reads TGTGCCAGCAGCCTTACGCCCAGCTACGAGCAGTACTTC. The chain carries TRBV7-2 and TRBJ2-7; D gene ambiguous. V was clipped by 5 bases and J by 3 bases, with 11 bases between them. The CDR3 covers 13 residues. Germline V CDR1 and CDR2: SGHTA, FQGNSA.

This chain links TRBV11-2 with TRBJ1-2, with D possibly matching TRBD1 (5 bases). The CDR3 covers 12 residues. V dropped 5 bases and J dropped 7 bases, with 11 bases sitting between them. Germline V gene lookup returns CDR1 SGHAT and CDR2 FQNNGV. The CDR3 DNA reads TGTGCCAGCAGCAACACTGACAGTGGCTACACCTTC. It codes for CASSNTDSGYTF.

V is TRBV28 and J is TRBJ1-3; D is ambiguous. Trimming stripped 6 bases from V and 0 bases from J, with 12 bases between. This CDR3 spans 15 amino acids. CDR1 MDHEN and CDR2 SYDVKM come from the germline V gene. CDR3 in amino acids: CASRISGNSGNTIYF. CDR3 sequence (DNA): TGTGCCAGCAGAATTTCAGGCAACTCTGGAAACACCATATATTTT.

About this clone: It differs at one base from a far larger clone, so likely a read error. This sequence joins TRBV7-8 and TRBJ1-1; TRBD1 agrees at 7 bases. This CDR3 spans 13 amino acids. Unmatched junction bases numbered 1, after V lost 5 bases and J lost 1 base. Germline V gene lookup returns CDR1 SGHVS and CDR2 FQNEAQ. The CDR3 spells CASSRTGNTEAFF. CDR3 sequence (DNA): TGTGCCAGCAGCCGGACAGGGAACACTGAAGCTTTCTTT.

With regard to this clone: An end of the junction differs from the germline gene, which may be a read error. The same CDR3 can be traced to other DNA sequences in this sample. The chain combines TRBV29-1 with TRBJ2-5, with D perhaps TRBD2 (5 bases). This CDR3 spans 17 amino acids. Germline assignment: CDR1 SQVTM and CDR2 ANQGSEA. In DNA, the CDR3 is TGTAGCGTTGAAGATAGCTCGCGGGTGAATTTCCAAGAGACCCAGTACTTC. Encoded protein: CSVEDSSRVNFQETQYF.

The chain is built from TRBV19 and TRBJ2-2, with 9 positions matching TRBD2. The CDR3 is made up of 16 amino acids. CDR1 and CDR2 (germline): LNHDA, SQIVND (reference sequence). V shed 5 bases, J shed 5 bases, and the junction held 9 bases outside the gene matches. The DNA for the CDR3 is TGTGCCAGTAGTGCTAGCGGGAATGCGGGGACCGGGGAGCTGTTTTTT. Residues: CASSASGNAGTGELFF.

A note on this clone: Sequence at one end of the junction differs from germline and may be a read error. Other DNA sequences of this sample code for an identical CDR3. The V gene is TRBV6-4, the J gene TRBJ1-1, with TRBD1 matching 8 bases. Per the germline V gene, CDR1 is MRHNA and CDR2 is SNTAGT. The CDR3 loop spans 14 amino acids. CDR3 loop: CASSEGQENAEAFF. CDR3 in DNA: TGTGCCAGCAGCGAGGGACAGGAGAACGCTGAAGCTTTCTTT.

The chain has TRBV21-1 and TRBJ2-3. TRBV21-1 is a known pseudogene. The CDR3 has 13 amino acids. As DNA, the CDR3 is TGTGCCAGCAGCGACCCGAGCACAGATACGCAGTATTTT. Translation: CASSDPSTDTQYF.

To note about this clone: A read error likely explains this, since a far larger clone differs by one base. V usage is TRBV2 and J usage is TRBJ1-5, with D perhaps TRBD1 (6 bases). In germline, CDR1 is SNHLY, CDR2 FYNNEI. The CDR3 covers 14 residues. V was shortened by 4 bases and J by 9 bases, with 16 bases between the two germline ends. The CDR3 bases are TGTGCCAGCAGTGGACAGGCCGAACATGGGCCCCAGCATTTT. It translates to CASSGQAEHGPQHF.

The genes are TRBV20-1 and TRBJ2-7, with no clear D. The V end lost 4 bases, the J end lost 2 bases, and 6 bases lay between the germline ends. Germline V lookup: CDR1 DFQATT, CDR2 SNEGSKA (reference sequence). This CDR3 spans 11 amino acids. The CDR3 sequence: CSAIETYEQYF. The DNA of the CDR3 is TGCAGTGCTATAGAAACCTACGAGCAGTACTTC.

The chain combines TRBV5-1 with TRBJ2-5; tentative D call: TRBD2 (6 bases). The germline V gene has CDR1 SGHRS and CDR2 YFSETQ. The CDR3 consists of 14 residues. V lost 6 bases to trimming and J lost 2 bases, with 14 bases between them. This CDR3 reads CASNLAVPQETQYF. DNA of the CDR3: TGCGCCAGCAACTTAGCGGTACCTCAAGAGACCCAGTACTTC.

The chain employs TRBV11-2 and TRBJ2-5; D remains ambiguous. V lost 2 bases, J lost 5 bases, and 6 bases lay in between. Germline loops: CDR1 SGHAT, CDR2 FQNNGV. The CDR3 totals 12 residues. This CDR3 reads CASSLWLETQYF. CDR3 nucleotide sequence: TGTGCCAGCAGCTTATGGCTGGAGACCCAGTACTTC.

Regarding this clone: This sequence is one base from a far larger clone and is likely a read error. Within the sample, other DNA sequences also encode this same CDR3. The chain carries TRBV5-6 and TRBJ2-7; the match to TRBD1 covers 9 bases. Germline assignment: CDR1 SGHDT and CDR2 YYEEEE. The CDR3 is 14 amino acids. CDR3 sequence reads: CASSSGTGRHEQYF. The CDR3 nucleotides read TGCGCCAGCAGCTCCGGGACAGGGAGGCACGAGCAGTACTTC.

Turning to this clone: One base away lies a much larger clone, so this may be a sequencing read error. Other DNA sequences within the sample encode an identical CDR3. The CDR3 bases are TGCGCCAGCAGCTTGGCCTTAGGAGGGGGTCGTACAGATACGCAGTATTTT. Translation: CASSLALGGGRTDTQYF. The genes are TRBV5-1 and TRBJ2-3; D tentatively fits TRBD1 or TRBD2 (6 bases each). V lost 0 bases to trimming and J lost 3 bases, with 17 bases between them. There are 17 residues in the CDR3. Germline lookup yields CDR1 SGHRS and CDR2 YFSETQ.